The 30 T cell receptor beta chains listed next were all sequenced from one sample in a study of post-analysis software for immune sequencing data. The antigens for these receptors are not known. Whole-study findings and limits: Patients had higher frequencies than controls of five TRBV segments, including TRBV5-6, TRBV5-1 and TRBV20-1.

Researchers reported that TCR beta cDNA libraries carried unique molecular identifiers. One entry per CDR3 protein results from TCRdb running MiXCR on the PCR reads. In the table there are hundreds of thousands of distinct CDR3 sequences, 45% of which are singletons. Sequencing was carried out using blood. The origin of the receptors is a girl under 18 with multiple sclerosis.

The gene calls are TRBV5-6 and TRBJ2-7, with a tentative D call TRBD2 (5 bases). Trimming shortened V by 4 bases and J by 7 bases, and 9 bases separated the two germline ends. The CDR3 length is 11 residues. Germline-derived CDR1 and CDR2 are SGHDT and YYEEEE. CDR3 in amino acids: CASSRGREQYF. As DNA, the CDR3 is TGTGCCAGCAGCCGCGGGCGGGAGCAGTACTTC.

In this sample, this clonotype turned up once. A read error may be the cause here, since a much bigger clone is one base away. J is TRBJ2-1 and V is TRBV2; 7 positions match TRBD2. The ends lost 4 bases at V and 12 bases at J; junction bases unmatched: 12. The CDR3 runs to 14 residues. CDR1 is SNHLY and CDR2 is FYNNEI in the germline V gene. This chain's CDR3 is CASSVAAGEDGQFF. The CDR3 nucleotides are TGTGCCAGCAGTGTAGCGGCGGGAGAGGATGGGCAGTTCTTC.

This clonotype was picked up a small number of times. The chain uses TRBV6-4 and TRBJ1-1; 7 bases match TRBD1. The ends lost 4 bases at V and 4 bases at J; junction bases unmatched: 6. The length of the CDR3 is 14 residues. Germline CDR1 MRHNA, CDR2 SNTAGT. The CDR3 DNA reads TGTGCCAGCAGTGCGACAGGGATTGGCACTGAAGCTTTCTTT. Translated, it gives CASSATGIGTEAFF.

This clonotype was counted at least ten times. The chain carries TRBV3-1 and TRBJ1-2, with D possibly TRBD1 on 6 matching bases. From germline, CDR1 is LGHDT and CDR2 YNNKEL (reference sequence). V was trimmed by 3 bases and J by 3 bases, leaving 14 bases between them. This CDR3 region has 15 residues. The CDR3 here is CASSHGGGLDYGYTF. CDR3 coding DNA: TGTGCCAGCAGCCACGGTGGGGGGCTGGACTATGGCTACACCTTC.

This clonotype was observed a handful of times. The chain joins TRBV4-1 to TRBJ2-7; TRBD2 matches 11 bases. The ends lost 4 bases at V and 6 bases at J; junction bases unmatched: 8. Germline CDR1 and CDR2: MGHRA and YSYEKL. The CDR3 has 15 residues. In nucleotides, the CDR3 is TGCGCCAGCAGCCTCACGACTAGCGGGAACCTCGAGCAGTACTTC. It translates to CASSLTTSGNLEQYF.

The chain combines TRBV4-1 with TRBJ1-2; possibly TRBD1 for D (5 bases). The ends were cut back, 6 bases at V and 1 base at J, with 15 bases in the middle. Germline CDR1 is MGHRA and CDR2 is YSYEKL. The CDR3 spans 15 residues. The CDR3 loop is CASSPSGQGNYGYTF. The CDR3 DNA reads as TGCGCCAGCAGTCCCTCCGGGCAGGGTAACTATGGCTACACCTTC.

This clonotype occurred a few times. This sequence joins TRBV7-2 and TRBJ2-5, with 10 bases matching TRBD2. The CDR3 runs to 15 residues. In germline, CDR1 is SGHTA, CDR2 FQGNSA. V trimming: 2 bases; J trimming: 4 bases; junction bases outside the gene matches: 4. CDR3 amino acids: CASSLPSGSRETQYF. The CDR3 region has the DNA TGTGCCAGCAGCTTACCTAGCGGGAGTAGAGAGACCCAGTACTTC.

The chain is built from TRBV6-1 and TRBJ2-1; D is uncertain. CDR3 length: 13 residues. Trimming pared 2 bases from V and 5 bases from J, leaving 7 bases between. Germline lookup yields CDR1 MNHNS and CDR2 SASEGT. The DNA for the CDR3 is TGTGCCAGCAGTGAATGGGCAAACAATGAGCAGTTCTTC. This gives the protein CASSEWANNEQFF.

The chain has TRBV12-3 or TRBV12-4 and TRBJ1-5; D gene unclear. The germline V and J ends were trimmed by 4 bases and 10 bases, with 14 bases remaining between them. The length of the CDR3 is 13 residues. Here the CDR3 reads CASSYSLHRPQHF. The CDR3 region has the DNA TGTGCCAGCAGTTATTCACTCCATCGACCCCAGCATTTT.

The rearrangement links TRBV28 to TRBJ2-4, with TRBD2 matching over 7 bases. CDR3 length: 15 residues. The trim removed 4 bases at V and 0 bases at J, leaving 3 bases unmatched. The germline V gene encodes CDR1 MDHEN and CDR2 SYDVKM. The DNA of the CDR3 is TGTGCCAGCAGTTCCACGGGGGGAGCCAAAAACATTCAGTACTTC. Translating it yields CASSSTGGAKNIQYF. Complete variable domain (other parts from reference TRBV28 and TRBJ2-4): DVKVTQSSRYLVKRTGEKVFLECVQDMDHENMFWYRQDPGLGLRLIYFSYDVKMKEKGDIPEGYSVSREKKERFSLILESASTNQTSMYLCASSSTGGAKNIQYFGAGTRLSVL.

This clonotype was counted a single time. The V and J genes are TRBV20-1 and TRBJ1-5, with TRBD1 matching over 7 bases. The V gene end was trimmed by 0 bases and the J gene end by 3 bases; junction bases not matched to a gene: 5. Germline values: CDR1 DFQATT, CDR2 SNEGSKA (reference sequence). The CDR3 length is 15 residues. This CDR3 reads CSAREPGQNNQPQHF. Written as DNA, the CDR3 is TGCAGTGCTAGAGAACCGGGACAGAACAATCAGCCCCAGCATTTT.

The chain has TRBV6-1 and TRBJ2-1; a possible D gene is TRBD1 (5 bases). The germline V gene encodes CDR1 MNHNS and CDR2 SASEGT. The CDR3 has 16 amino acids. Between the trimmed V and J ends, which lost 6 bases and 0 bases, there was a span of 15 bases. CDR3 in amino acids: CASSPSRVSSYNEQFF. Here the CDR3 DNA reads TGTGCCAGCAGCCCCTCCAGGGTTAGCTCCTACAATGAGCAGTTCTTC.

V and J are TRBV10-3 and TRBJ2-5; 7 bases fit TRBD2. With V trimmed by 8 bases and J by 2 bases, 2 bases remained unmatched. The length of the CDR3 is 12 residues. Looked up from germline, CDR1 is ENHRY and CDR2 is SYGVKD. CDR3 sequence (DNA): TGTGCCATCGGGACTAAGCAAGAGACCCAGTACTTC. Translated: CAIGTKQETQYF.

The chain employs TRBV20-1 and TRBJ2-4; 9 bases fit TRBD1. The J call could be wrong; TRBJ2-7 is a better fit for the DNA end. The germline gives CDR1 DFQATT, CDR2 SNEGSKA (reference sequence). This CDR3 has 15 amino acids. The CDR3 is CSARLTGTGLYEQYV. The CDR3 DNA reads as TGCAGTGCTAGACTCACCGGGACAGGGCTATACGAGCAGTACGTC.

To note about this clonotype: The junction differs from germline at one of its ends, possibly a read error. The CDR3 bases are TGCAGTGCTAAGGTTGGGGACACTGAAGTTTTCTTT. It codes for CSAKVGDTEVFF. The chain couples TRBV20-1 to TRBJ1-1; a weak D match, TRBD1 (6 bases). The CDR3 spans 12 residues. Germline CDR1 reads DFQATT; CDR2 reads SNEGSKA (reference sequence).

The chain recombines TRBV7-2 with TRBJ2-5; TRBD1 aligns across 10 bases. Losses at the gene ends were 5 bases for V and 4 bases for J; bases not matched to a gene: 10. This CDR3 contains 16 residues. Germline V gene lookup returns CDR1 SGHTA and CDR2 FQGNSA. CDR3: CASSPRARTGGETQYF. CDR3 DNA: TGTGCCAGCAGCCCACGAGCGAGGACAGGGGGAGAGACCCAGTACTTC.

The chain is built from TRBV7-9 and TRBJ1-4; TRBD1 agrees at 8 bases. This CDR3 has 15 amino acids. Looked up from germline, CDR1 is SEHNR and CDR2 is FQNEAQ (reference sequence). The V and J ends lost 4 bases and 5 bases, in that order; junction bases with no gene match: 6. The CDR3 here is CASSSGGQENEKLFF. DNA for the CDR3: TGTGCCAGCAGCTCAGGGGGACAGGAAAATGAAAAACTGTTTTTT.

CDR3 DNA sequence: TGCAGCGTTGACCTGAGGCACATTAATACGCAGTATTTT. Translated: CSVDLRHINTQYF. The chain joins TRBV29-1 to TRBJ2-3; no clear D gene. Between the trimmed V and J ends, which lost 3 bases and 7 bases, there was a span of 14 bases. Germline V gene data show CDR1 as SQVTM and CDR2 as ANQGSEA. The CDR3 runs 13 residues.

This rearrangement joins TRBV20-1 to TRBJ2-5; 12 nucleotides match TRBD2. Unmatched junction bases numbered 9, after V lost 6 bases and J lost 4 bases. From germline, CDR1 is DFQATT and CDR2 SNEGSKA (reference sequence). The length of the CDR3 is 15 residues. For the CDR3, the DNA is TGCAGTGCCCCGACTAGCGGGAGTTGGGGAGAGACCCAGTACTTC. This translates into CSAPTSGSWGETQYF.

Only a few counts were recorded for this clonotype. The chain is built from TRBV29-1 and TRBJ1-2; D is unclear. With 4 bases removed from V and 0 bases from J, the gap between germline ends came to 6 bases. Germline V gene sequence: CDR1 SQVTM, CDR2 ANQGSEA. CDR3 length: 12 residues. The CDR3 protein is CSVGETNYGYTF. CDR3 nucleotides: TGCAGCGTTGGCGAGACTAACTATGGCTACACCTTC.

The rearrangement links TRBV20-1 to TRBJ2-3, with 7 bases that match TRBD2. After removal of 6 bases from V and 0 bases from J, the junction contained 12 bases not matched to a gene. The CDR3 has 16 amino acids. Germline V gene data show CDR1 as DFQATT and CDR2 as SNEGSKA (reference sequence). CDR3 DNA sequence: TGCAGTGCCCCCCTTGGCGGTAGCGGGAGCACAGATACGCAGTATTTT. Protein: CSAPLGGSGSTDTQYF.

As to this clonotype: Germline is not matched at one junction end, which may reflect a read error. The rearrangement joins TRBV20-1 to TRBJ2-1, with D hard to call. There are 14 residues in the CDR3. Germline CDR1 is DFQATT and CDR2 is SNEGSKA (reference sequence). Here the CDR3 DNA reads TGCAGTGCTAGAGTGGGTGGGCCCGACAATGAGCTGTTCTTC. Translating it yields CSARVGGPDNELFF.

This chain links TRBV4-1 with TRBJ1-2; 11 bases align to TRBD1. Germline values: CDR1 MGHRA, CDR2 YSYEKL. V trimming: 0 bases; J trimming: 3 bases; junction bases outside the gene matches: 9. This CDR3 region has 18 residues. CDR3 loop: CASSQDPSDRGRDYGYTF. CDR3 coding DNA: TGCGCCAGCAGCCAAGACCCTTCGGACAGGGGGCGGGACTATGGCTACACCTTC.

The J gene is TRBJ2-3, the V gene TRBV4-2; D is possibly TRBD2 (5 bases). Germline CDR1 LGHNA, CDR2 YNFKEQ. Trimming took off 2 bases at V and 2 bases at J, with 17 bases between the two ends. This CDR3 is 17 amino acids long. CDR3 in amino acids: CASSQLGASGNTDTQYF. The CDR3 bases are TGTGCCAGCAGCCAATTGGGCGCGAGCGGAAACACAGATACGCAGTATTTT.

This clonotype was detected many times. This chain uses TRBV29-1 with TRBJ2-7; D is unclear. The CDR3 is made up of 11 amino acids. The germline gives CDR1 SQVTM, CDR2 ANQGSEA. V shed 4 bases and J shed 0 bases, with 4 bases lying between them. The CDR3 bases are TGCAGCGTTGTCTTCTCCTACGAGCAGTACTTC. This gives the protein CSVVFSYEQYF.

As DNA, the CDR3 is TGCAGTGCTACTGGACAGGCCGGACGGGGCACAGATACGCAGTATTTT. Translated: CSATGQAGRGTDTQYF. The V and J genes are TRBV20-1 and TRBJ2-3, with 7 bases identical to TRBD1. Germline CDR1 DFQATT, CDR2 SNEGSKA (reference sequence). The CDR3 is 16 amino acids. V lost 4 bases, J lost 1 base, and 11 bases stayed unmatched.

The gene calls are TRBV29-1 and TRBJ2-7, with 11 positions matching TRBD1. CDR3 length equals 14 residues. CDR1 and CDR2 (germline): SQVTM, ANQGSEA. With 4 bases clipped from V and 4 bases from J, the junction kept 6 bases outside the gene matches. The CDR3 region has the DNA TGCAGCGTTGGCCCTGGGACAGGGGGGTACGAGCAGTACTTC. This gives the protein CSVGPGTGGYEQYF.

This clonotype came up a few times. The chain employs TRBV29-1 and TRBJ2-3, with TRBD2 matching 9 bases. The CDR3 contains 13 residues. The V segment lost 8 bases and the J segment 1 base; nucleotides outside the gene matches: 4. Germline V gene sequence: CDR1 SQVTM, CDR2 ANQGSEA. In DNA form, the CDR3 reads TGCAGCACCTGGACTAGCGGCACAGATACGCAGTATTTT. Translated: CSTWTSGTDTQYF.

The chain uses TRBV19 and TRBJ2-4; TRBD2 agrees at 13 bases. There are 19 residues in the CDR3. V lost 1 base to trimming and J lost 2 bases; unmatched junction nucleotides: 8. The germline V gene has CDR1 LNHDA and CDR2 SQIVND (reference sequence). This CDR3 is CASSIVSMTSGRTKNIQYF. The CDR3 coding sequence is TGTGCCAGTAGTATAGTTTCGATGACTAGCGGGAGGACCAAAAACATTCAGTACTTC.

This clonotype turned up a few times. The chain combines TRBV9 with TRBJ2-1, with D maybe TRBD1 (5 bases). The last part of the DNA fits TRBJ2-7 better; the J call may be wrong. This CDR3 region has 12 residues. Germline CDR1 reads SGDLS; CDR2 reads YYNGEE. CDR3 in amino acids: CASSKGYNEQYF. DNA of the CDR3: TGTGCCAGCAGCAAGGGGTACAATGAGCAGTACTTC.